This T cell receptor (beta chain) is from a study of CD4+ T cells in melanoma. Assay: immunoSEQ multiplex PCR; the TCRdb copy retains only in-frame clones and omits some. In the table there are approximately 6,700 clones, roughly 66% of which are singletons. Findings and limits, study-wide: A reported correlation linked neoantigen-specific CD4+ T cells to CD8+, macrophage and B cell function. Neoantigen-specific CD4+ T cells in melanoma reportedly had diverse differentiation states.

As for this clone: Its antigen remains unidentified.

Germline V gene data show CDR1 as LNHDA and CDR2 as SQIVND (reference sequence). Trimming took 4 bases from V and 1 from J, leaving 10 bases between them. The CDR3 contains 15 residues. The genes are TRBV19 and TRBJ2-2, with D perhaps given as TRBD1 or TRBD2 (6 bases each). This TCR was sampled from a human donor with melanoma. Sequenced: cells from a culture (not recorded whether cultured in vitro). The CDR3 spells CASSTEGGNTGELFF. In DNA form, the CDR3 reads TGTGCCAGTAGTACCGAGGGGGGGAACACCGGGGAGCTGTTTTTT.